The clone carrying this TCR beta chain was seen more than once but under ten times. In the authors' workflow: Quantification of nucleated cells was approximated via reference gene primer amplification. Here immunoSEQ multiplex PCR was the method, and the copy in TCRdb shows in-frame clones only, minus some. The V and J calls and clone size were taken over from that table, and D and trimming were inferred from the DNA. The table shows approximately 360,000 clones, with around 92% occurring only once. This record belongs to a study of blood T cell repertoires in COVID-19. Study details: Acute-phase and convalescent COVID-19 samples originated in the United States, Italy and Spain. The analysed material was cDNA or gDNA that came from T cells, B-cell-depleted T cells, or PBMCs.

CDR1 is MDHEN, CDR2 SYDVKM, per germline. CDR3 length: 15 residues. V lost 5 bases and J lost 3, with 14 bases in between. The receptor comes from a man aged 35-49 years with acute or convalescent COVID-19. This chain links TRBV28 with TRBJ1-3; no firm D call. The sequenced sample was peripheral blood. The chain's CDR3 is CASSHPEVRGNTIYF. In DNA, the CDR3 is TGTGCCAGCAGTCATCCTGAGGTTCGTGGAAACACCATATATTTT.